The 29 T cell receptor beta chains below were found in one sample sequenced in a study of T cell changes during pregnancy in multiple sclerosis. Libraries were prepared by immunoSEQ multiplex PCR; TCRdb keeps only in-frame clonotypes and omits some of them. The sample lists tens of thousands of clones, 90% to 95% seen once, with 0.85% to 1% in the top ten. The material was peripheral blood, obtained in the first trimester of pregnancy. Receptors originate from a female donor with multiple sclerosis, enrolled in a pregnancy study.

This clone was observed a single time. The V call is TRBV27, the J call TRBJ1-1, with D possibly TRBD1 on 6 matching bases. V was clipped by 4 bases and J by 7 bases, with 22 bases between them. CDR3 length: 16 amino acids. The germline V gene has CDR1 MNHEY and CDR2 SMNVEV (reference sequence). The CDR3 is CASSSSLWGPADEAFF. The CDR3 DNA reads as TGTGCCAGCAGTTCCTCCCTTTGGGGGCCCGCAGATGAAGCTTTCTTT.

The rearrangement links TRBV7-2 to TRBJ1-5, with D possibly matching TRBD1 (5 bases). Germline-derived CDR1 and CDR2 are SGHTA and FQGNSA. This CDR3 is 13 amino acids long. Deletions cut 2 bases from V and 7 bases from J, with 9 bases between. The CDR3 loop is CASSLSGFQPQHF. The CDR3 DNA follows: TGTGCCAGCAGCTTATCAGGGTTCCAGCCCCAGCATTTT. Variable domain in full (rest from reference TRBV7-2 and TRBJ1-5): GAGVSQSPSNKVTEKGKDVELRCDPISGHTALYWYRQSLGQGLEFLIYFQGNSAPDKSGLPSDRFSAERTGGSVSTLTIQRTQQEDSAVYLCASSLSGFQPQHFGDGTRLSIL.

The CDR3 DNA reads as TGTGCCAGCAGTTTAACAGGGTTGGCGGGGGAGCTGTTTTTT. It is translated as CASSLTGLAGELFF. This chain uses TRBV7-7 with TRBJ2-2; tentative D call: TRBD1 (6 bases). The germline V gene has CDR1 SSHAT and CDR2 FNYEAQ (reference sequence). CDR3 size: 14 residues. The V end was cut by 6 bases, the J end by 8 bases, with 16 bases between.

This chain's CDR3 is CASKRTGPTNYGYTF. The CDR3 region has the DNA TGTGCCAGTAAACGGACAGGCCCTACTAACTATGGCTACACCTTC. The chain is built from TRBV19 and TRBJ1-2; 7 bases fit TRBD1. Germline-derived CDR1 and CDR2 are LNHDA and SQIVND (reference sequence). V lost 7 bases to trimming and J lost 0 bases; unmatched junction nucleotides: 8. This CDR3 region has 15 residues.

This chain joins TRBV18 and TRBJ2-1, with TRBD1 matching over 7 bases. The CDR3 extends over 15 amino acids. Germline V gene lookup returns CDR1 KGHSH and CDR2 LQKENI. V lost 3 bases to trimming and J lost 5 bases; unmatched junction nucleotides: 7. This CDR3 is CASSPPGQPNNEQFF. The DNA of the CDR3 is TGTGCCAGCTCACCGCCGGGACAGCCCAACAATGAGCAGTTCTTC.

The chain is built from TRBV6-6 and TRBJ1-4, with D hard to call. The V end lost 4 bases, the J end lost 5 bases, and 14 bases lay between the germline ends. CDR1 is MNHNY, CDR2 SVGAGI, per germline (reference sequence). This CDR3 has 15 residues. The CDR3: CASSFDAGLNEKLFF. For the CDR3, the DNA is TGTGCCAGCAGTTTCGACGCCGGACTAAATGAAAAACTGTTTTTT.

This chain uses TRBV10-3 with TRBJ2-7; 8 bases are a match to TRBD2. Looked up from germline, CDR1 is ENHRY and CDR2 is SYGVKD. The CDR3 runs to 14 residues. V shed 6 bases, J shed 7 bases, and the junction held 11 bases outside the gene matches. CDR3 in amino acids: CAIRGGQPGGEQYF. CDR3 nucleotides: TGTGCCATCAGGGGTGGACAGCCGGGGGGGGAGCAGTACTTC.

The chain couples TRBV5-4 to TRBJ1-1; D unclear. This CDR3 is built from 12 residues. The V end was cut by 0 bases, the J end by 8 bases, with 8 bases between. Germline V gene data show CDR1 as SGHNT and CDR2 as YYREEE (reference sequence). Written as DNA, the CDR3 is TGTGCCAGCAGCTTGGAGCCTGAGGAAGCTTTCTTT. Its protein product is CASSLEPEEAFF.

The rearrangement uses TRBV7-9 and TRBJ2-3; no firm D call. Germline V gene data show CDR1 as SEHNR and CDR2 as FQNEAQ (reference sequence). The CDR3 length is 13 residues. V was trimmed by 4 bases and J by 1 base, leaving 6 bases between them. The CDR3 protein is CASSSSGTDTQYF. CDR3 nucleotides: TGTGCCAGCAGCTCCTCGGGCACAGATACGCAGTATTTT.

J is TRBJ1-1 and V is TRBV30; D perhaps matches TRBD1 (5 bases). V gave up 3 bases and J gave up 5 bases, with 13 bases separating them. CDR3 length: 13 residues. CDR1 and CDR2 from the germline V gene are GTSNPN and SVGIG (reference sequence). Here the CDR3 reads CAWSGGSGTEAFF. The CDR3 DNA sequence: TGTGCCTGGAGCGGGGGGTCTGGAACTGAAGCTTTCTTT.

This clone showed up just a few times. The V gene is TRBV6-1, the J gene TRBJ2-1; 9 positions match TRBD1. Losses at the gene ends were 6 bases for V and 4 bases for J; bases not matched to a gene: 4. CDR3 length: 14 amino acids. Germline CDR1 is MNHNS and CDR2 is SASEGT. The CDR3 DNA reads TGTGCCAGCAGCCGGACAGGGGATTACAATGAGCAGTTCTTC. It encodes CASSRTGDYNEQFF.

This chain uses TRBV7-8 with TRBJ2-2, with 11 bases identical to TRBD2. Trimming removed 5 bases from V and 1 base from J; junction bases left unmatched: 6. The CDR3 has 17 residues. Looked up from germline, CDR1 is SGHVS and CDR2 is FQNEAQ. The CDR3 region is CASSRTTSGRNTGELFF. CDR3 sequence (DNA): TGTGCCAGCAGCCGCACAACTAGCGGGAGGAACACCGGGGAGCTGTTTTTT.

The V call is TRBV7-9, the J call TRBJ2-3, with TRBD2 identical over 11 bases. Looked up from germline, CDR1 is SEHNR and CDR2 is FQNEAQ (reference sequence). V lost 0 bases, J lost 3 bases, and 5 bases stayed unmatched. This CDR3 has 17 residues. The CDR3 DNA reads TGTGCCAGCAGCTTAGCTCTAGCGGGGGGCCCTACAGATACGCAGTATTTT. Translated: CASSLALAGGPTDTQYF.

The chain uses TRBV25-1 and TRBJ2-5; D may be TRBD1 (6 bases). Germline V gene sequence: CDR1 MGHDK, CDR2 SYGVNS. CDR3 length equals 14 residues. Trimming removed 1 base at V and 3 bases at J, with 9 bases between. The CDR3 region has the DNA TGTGCCAGCAGTGAATGGAGACAGGAAGAGACCCAGTACTTC. Translation gives CASSEWRQEETQYF.

This chain links TRBV11-2 with TRBJ2-7, with D tentatively TRBD1 (5 bases). The CDR3 consists of 15 residues. V was cut by 5 bases and J by 2 bases, with 16 bases left in between. Per germline, CDR1 SGHAT and CDR2 FQNNGV. The DNA of the CDR3 is TGTGCCAGCAGCCCAAATCCGACAGAGACCTACGAGCAGTACTTC. This translates into CASSPNPTETYEQYF.

V and J are TRBV29-1 and TRBJ2-2; 10 nucleotides match TRBD1. Germline assignment: CDR1 SQVTM and CDR2 ANQGSEA. This CDR3 contains 16 residues. V gave up 2 bases and J gave up 3 bases; unmatched junction bases: 6. CDR3 loop: CSVEPIGTGDTGELFF. The CDR3 DNA follows: TGCAGCGTTGAACCAATCGGGACAGGGGACACCGGGGAGCTGTTTTTT.

Written as DNA, the CDR3 is TGTGCCAGTAGGCTTCAGGACAGCGGTCGACCCCTCCACTTT. It encodes CASRLQDSGRPLHF. This chain joins TRBV19 and TRBJ1-6; D possibly corresponds to TRBD1 (6 bases). CDR1 is LNHDA and CDR2 is SQIVND in the germline V gene (reference sequence). Trimming cost V 6 bases and J 12 bases, with 18 bases left between them. The CDR3 has 14 residues. The full variable domain, rest sourced from reference TRBV19 and TRBJ1-6, is DGGITQSPKYLFRKEGQNVTLSCEQNLNHDAMYWYRQDPGQGLRLIYYSQIVNDFQKGDIAEGYSVSREKKESFPLTVTSAQKNPTAFYLCASRLQDSGRPLHFGNGTRLTVT.

The chain couples TRBV6-1 to TRBJ2-7, with TRBD2 identical over 14 bases. Germline CDR1 reads MNHNS; CDR2 reads SASEGT. The CDR3 sequence is 15 residues long. With V trimmed by 4 bases and J by 1 base, 0 bases remained unmatched. In nucleotides, the CDR3 is TGTGCCAGCAGTGGACTAGCGGGGGGGTCCTACGAGCAGTACTTC. This gives the protein CASSGLAGGSYEQYF.

This rearrangement joins TRBV4-1 to TRBJ2-5; D is perhaps TRBD2 (6 bases). Germline V lookup: CDR1 MGHRA, CDR2 YSYEKL. Trimming removed 0 bases from V and 1 base from J, with 15 bases in between. CDR3 length: 17 residues. The CDR3 spells CASSQDPPGGAQETQYF. DNA of the CDR3: TGCGCCAGCAGCCAAGACCCCCCTGGCGGGGCCCAAGAGACCCAGTACTTC.

The CDR3 DNA is TGTGCCAGTGAAGAGGGGGTCAAAAACATTCAGTACTTC. Translating it yields CASEEGVKNIQYF. V is TRBV19 and J is TRBJ2-4; D may be TRBD1 (6 bases). Deletions cut 8 bases from V and 3 bases from J, with 11 bases between. Germline-derived CDR1 and CDR2 are LNHDA and SQIVND (reference sequence). The CDR3 is 13 residues long.

This clone was counted once. This chain joins TRBV2 and TRBJ1-2; D is ambiguous. Trimming cost V 6 bases and J 6 bases, with 20 bases left between them. The germline CDR1 and CDR2 sequences are SNHLY and FYNNEI. This CDR3 spans 15 amino acids. In DNA form, the CDR3 reads TGTGCCAGCAGAAGACAAACCGGTGCGAGAAATGGCTACACCTTC. This sequence encodes CASRRQTGARNGYTF.

The chain is built from TRBV4-3 and TRBJ1-2; D perhaps matches TRBD1 (5 bases). CDR1 LGHNA and CDR2 YSLEER come from the germline V gene. This CDR3 has 14 residues. The germline V and J ends were trimmed by 4 bases and 5 bases, with 14 bases remaining between them. CDR3: CASSPLGVRYGYTF. The CDR3 bases are TGCGCCAGCAGCCCCCTAGGGGTTAGGTATGGCTACACCTTC.

The chain employs TRBV7-2 and TRBJ2-7; tentatively, D is TRBD1 (6 bases). CDR1 and CDR2 from the germline V gene are SGHTA and FQGNSA. With 3 bases removed from V and 0 bases from J, the gap between germline ends came to 12 bases. CDR3 length: 15 residues. As DNA, the CDR3 is TGTGCCAGCAGCTTGGACGGACAGACCTCCTACGAGCAGTACTTC. This translates into CASSLDGQTSYEQYF.

This chain joins TRBV5-5 and TRBJ2-2; 7 nucleotides line up with TRBD2. This CDR3 contains 17 residues. Looked up from germline, CDR1 is SGHKS and CDR2 is YYEKEE (reference sequence). The V segment lost 0 bases and the J segment 1 base; nucleotides outside the gene matches: 6. The CDR3 reads CASSLELPGGNTGELFF. The CDR3 nucleotides are TGTGCCAGCAGCTTGGAACTACCGGGGGGGAACACCGGGGAGCTGTTTTTT.

This clone was recorded a few times. The chain couples TRBV7-9 to TRBJ1-1, with TRBD1 as a possible D gene (5 bases). V lost 7 bases and J lost 3, with 9 bases in between. The V gene's germline CDR1 is SEHNR and CDR2 FQNEAQ (reference sequence). The CDR3 is made up of 12 amino acids. CDR3 bases: TGTGCCAGCACCCTACAGGACACTGAAGCTTTCTTT. This encodes CASTLQDTEAFF.

The chain combines TRBV5-4 with TRBJ2-7; 10 bases map to TRBD1. Per the germline V gene, CDR1 is SGHNT and CDR2 is YYREEE (reference sequence). V shed 0 bases, J shed 1 base, and the junction held 4 bases outside the gene matches. The CDR3 runs 16 residues. The CDR3 protein is CASSLAGTGVSYEQYF. CDR3 in DNA: TGTGCCAGCAGCTTGGCCGGGACAGGGGTTTCCTACGAGCAGTACTTC.

The chain combines TRBV19 with TRBJ1-3; D remains unclear. The ends were cut back, 7 bases at V and 0 bases at J, with 22 bases in the middle. Germline CDR1 reads LNHDA; CDR2 reads SQIVND (reference sequence). The CDR3 extends over 18 amino acids. CDR3: CASTLALSRSHSGNTIYF. The CDR3 bases are TGTGCCAGTACCCTGGCTCTTAGTCGGAGTCACTCTGGAAACACCATATATTTT.

The chain carries TRBV11-2 and TRBJ1-2; weak D call: TRBD1 (5 bases). Per germline, CDR1 SGHAT and CDR2 FQNNGV. The V end lost 5 bases, the J end lost 8 bases, and 18 bases lay between the germline ends. The CDR3 spans 14 residues. The CDR3 nucleotides read TGTGCCAGCAGCGTACAACGGGACTCAGTAGGCTACACCTTC. Amino acids: CASSVQRDSVGYTF.

The rearrangement joins TRBV6-5 to TRBJ2-7; D not resolved. Germline V gives CDR1 MNHEY, CDR2 SVGAGI. The CDR3 runs 15 residues. Trimming removed 0 bases from V and 3 bases from J, with 12 bases in between. CDR3 sequence (DNA): TGTGCCAGCAGTTACTCGCAACAGCTCGGCTACGAGCAGTACTTC. Its translation: CASSYSQQLGYEQYF.